The next 16 T cell receptor beta chains were all read from a single sample in a study of T cells in Graves' hyperthyroidism and ophthalmopathy. The TCR beta CDR3 regions underwent amplification using RNA transcripts as the source. An initial round of RT-PCR targeting the TCR CDR3 relied on the HTBI primer set. Each CDR3 protein is one row after TCRdb ran MiXCR on the multiplex PCR reads. The sample holds 400,000 to 600,000 distinct CDR3 sequences, under 25% seen once. Sequenced input: blood. The receptor set was obtained from a man between 18 and 29 years old with Graves' hyperthyroidism.

The sample holds many counts of this clonotype. The V and J genes are TRBV5-1 and TRBJ2-7, with D possibly TRBD1 on 6 matching bases. This CDR3 is built from 14 residues. V lost 4 bases and J lost 3, with 14 bases in between. Looked up from germline, CDR1 is SGHRS and CDR2 is YFSETQ. The CDR3 is CASSPGQGLYEQYF. In nucleotides, the CDR3 is TGCGCCAGCAGCCCGGGGCAGGGGCTCTACGAGCAGTACTTC.

V gene TRBV11-2 combines with J gene TRBJ2-2, with a tentative D call TRBD1 (5 bases). The CDR3 runs to 14 residues. V shed 6 bases and J shed 5 bases, with 13 bases lying between them. Per germline, CDR1 SGHAT and CDR2 FQNNGV. The CDR3 DNA follows: TGTGCCAGCAGGCGCTCTCAGGGAACCGGGGAGCTGTTTTTT. Encoded protein: CASRRSQGTGELFF.

This clonotype was observed at least ten times. The rearrangement links TRBV11-2 to TRBJ2-5, with D possibly TRBD1 on 6 matching bases. CDR3 length: 13 amino acids. Germline V gene sequence: CDR1 SGHAT, CDR2 FQNNGV. Trimming removed 4 bases from V and 5 bases from J, with 11 bases in between. CDR3 region: CASSSAGVETQYF. CDR3 sequence (DNA): TGTGCCAGCAGCTCCGCAGGGGTTGAGACCCAGTACTTC.

V and J are TRBV24-1 and TRBJ1-5, with D tentatively TRBD1 (5 bases). This CDR3 is built from 15 residues. V was shortened by 3 bases and J by 2 bases, with 10 bases between the two germline ends. Germline V gene data show CDR1 as KGHDR and CDR2 as SFDVKD. CDR3 nucleotide sequence: TGTGCCACCAGTGATACGGGGGAGCGCAATCAGCCCCAGCATTTT. Encoded protein: CATSDTGERNQPQHF.

The rearrangement joins TRBV6-5 to TRBJ1-2, with D unresolved. Germline CDR1 and CDR2: MNHEY and SVGAGI. The CDR3 runs to 17 residues. Deletions cut 4 bases from V and 1 base from J, with 19 bases between. The CDR3, as DNA: TGTGCCAGCAGTTCCATCGAGATCAAATATTTTAACTATGGCTACACCTTC. It specifies CASSSIEIKYFNYGYTF.

The chain is built from TRBV15 and TRBJ1-1; unclear D gene. Germline assignment: CDR1 LNHNV and CDR2 YYDKDF (reference sequence). V lost 1 base and J 3 bases, leaving 12 bases between the germline ends. This CDR3 region has 15 residues. CDR3 protein: CATSRGVIIDTEAFF. DNA for the CDR3: TGTGCCACCAGCAGAGGCGTGATCATCGACACTGAAGCTTTCTTT.

The chain couples TRBV7-2 to TRBJ1-2; a weak D match, TRBD1 (5 bases). Germline V gives CDR1 SGHTA, CDR2 FQGNSA. Trimming took 5 bases from V and 7 from J, leaving 11 bases between them. CDR3 length: 12 residues. The CDR3: CASSAGKRGYTF. In nucleotides, the CDR3 is TGTGCCAGCAGCGCAGGGAAGCGTGGCTACACCTTC.

In this sample, this clonotype turned up many times. V and J are TRBV6-1 and TRBJ2-5, with a possible D match to TRBD2 (7 bases). Germline CDR1 reads MNHNS; CDR2 reads SASEGT. This CDR3 spans 15 amino acids. With 3 bases removed from V and 5 bases from J, the gap between germline ends came to 16 bases. CDR3 DNA: TGTGCCAGCAGTGATGCCGTGGGGGGGCAGGAGACCCAGTACTTC. As protein: CASSDAVGGQETQYF.

This clonotype has ten or more counts. CDR3 amino acids: CASSYSSGAEQYF. The CDR3 region has the DNA TGTGCCAGCAGTTACTCGAGCGGGGCCGAGCAGTACTTC. The V and J genes are TRBV6-5 and TRBJ2-7; 7 nucleotides agree with TRBD2. This CDR3 region has 13 residues. The V and J ends lost 0 bases and 6 bases, in that order; junction bases with no gene match: 2. Germline V gives CDR1 MNHEY, CDR2 SVGAGI.

The chain recombines TRBV6-1 with TRBJ1-2; unclear D gene. The germline CDR1 and CDR2 sequences are MNHNS and SASEGT. The CDR3 is 13 residues long. With 5 bases removed from V and 4 bases from J, the gap between germline ends came to 11 bases. CDR3 DNA sequence: TGTGCCAGCAGTACGTCAGATGGCTATGGCTACACCTTC. Protein: CASSTSDGYGYTF.

Worth noting for this clonotype: The final CDR3 position lacks the conserved phenylalanine or tryptophan, pointing to a likely read error. It is unclear where the CDR3 begins or ends on the DNA, so no DNA is shown, and the CDR3 is as TCRdb lists it. The chain recombines TRBV19 with TRBJ2-2. With termini counted, the CDR3 has 15 amino acids. Germline lookup yields CDR1 LNHDA and CDR2 SQIVND (reference sequence). CDR3 protein: CASSINEVVTGELCL.

The gene calls are TRBV20-1 and TRBJ2-7; D unresolved. V gave up 1 base and J gave up 5 bases, with 15 bases separating them. The CDR3 is 14 amino acids. Germline CDR1 reads DFQATT; CDR2 reads SNEGSKA (reference sequence). The CDR3 sequence: CSARGYHTDHEQYF. CDR3 coding DNA: TGCAGTGCTAGAGGGTACCACACCGACCACGAGCAGTACTTC.

This clonotype has at least ten counts. In DNA, the CDR3 is TGCGCCAGCAGCTTCTGGGAGAGCACTGAAGCTTTCTTT. Translating it yields CASSFWESTEAFF. The rearrangement joins TRBV5-1 to TRBJ1-1; D ambiguous. Deletions cut 2 bases from V and 4 bases from J, with 9 bases between. The CDR3 extends over 13 amino acids. Germline assignment: CDR1 SGHRS and CDR2 YFSETQ.

This clonotype was detected once. The chain is built from TRBV2 and TRBJ2-2; unclear D gene. Germline loops: CDR1 SNHLY, CDR2 FYNNEI. The CDR3 has 12 amino acids. The V gene lost 2 bases and the J gene lost 6 bases, with 4 bases spanning the gap. In DNA form, the CDR3 reads TGTGCCAGCAGTGAACTCCCCGGGGAGCTGTTTTTT. This gives the protein CASSELPGELFF.

This clonotype was seen many times. The chain has TRBV29-1 and TRBJ2-5; D not resolved. The CDR3 runs 13 residues. Per the germline V gene, CDR1 is SQVTM and CDR2 is ANQGSEA. V was trimmed by 3 bases and J by 1 base, leaving 9 bases between them. CDR3 bases: TGCAGCGTTGATTCGGGTTCCCAAGAGACCCAGTACTTC. Amino acid sequence: CSVDSGSQETQYF.

V and J are TRBV7-9 and TRBJ2-5; possibly TRBD2 for D (6 bases). V was trimmed by 6 bases and J by 4 bases, leaving 15 bases between them. Per the germline V gene, CDR1 is SEHNR and CDR2 is FQNEAQ (reference sequence). The CDR3 sequence is 14 residues long. The CDR3 loop is CASRPGLLGETQYF. CDR3 bases: TGTGCCAGCAGACCGGGACTCCTAGGAGAGACCCAGTACTTC.